What follows describes a single T cell receptor (beta chain). Data came from immunoSEQ multiplex PCR; TCRdb stores just in-frame clones and leaves some out. The sample has roughly 72,000 clones, 89% seen once. CDR1 and CDR2 (germline): ENHRY, SYGVKD. The V and J ends lost 0 bases and 5 bases respectively, with 10 bases between them. CDR3 length: 14 amino acids. This specimen belongs to a study of OX40 agonist ivuxolimab in advanced cancers. Sequencing used CD4+ or CD8+ T cells sorted from blood, obtained in a trial of the OX40 agonist ivuxolimab. V gene TRBV10-3 combines with J gene TRBJ2-5; D not certain. This sequence originates from an adult with an advanced solid tumor such as melanoma, head and neck, liver or kidney cancer. The CDR3 coding sequence is TGTGCCATCAGTGAGTCCGAGTTTTTGGAGACCCAGTACTTC. Translation gives CAISESEFLETQYF.